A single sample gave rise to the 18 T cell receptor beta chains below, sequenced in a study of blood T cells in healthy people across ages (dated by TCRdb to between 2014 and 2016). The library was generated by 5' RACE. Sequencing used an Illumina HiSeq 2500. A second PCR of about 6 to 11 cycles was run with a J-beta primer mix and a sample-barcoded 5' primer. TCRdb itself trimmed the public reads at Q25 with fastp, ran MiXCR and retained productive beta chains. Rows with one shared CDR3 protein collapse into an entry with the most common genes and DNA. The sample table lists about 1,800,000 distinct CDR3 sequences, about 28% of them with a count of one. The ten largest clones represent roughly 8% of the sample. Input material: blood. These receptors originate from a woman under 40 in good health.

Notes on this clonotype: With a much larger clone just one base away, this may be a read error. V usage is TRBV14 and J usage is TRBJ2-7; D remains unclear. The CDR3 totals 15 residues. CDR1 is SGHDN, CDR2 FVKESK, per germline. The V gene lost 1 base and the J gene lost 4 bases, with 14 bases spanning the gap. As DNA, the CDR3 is TGTGCCAGCAGCCAAGTCCAGGCCGAACGTTACGAGCAGTACTTC. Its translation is CASSQVQAERYEQYF.

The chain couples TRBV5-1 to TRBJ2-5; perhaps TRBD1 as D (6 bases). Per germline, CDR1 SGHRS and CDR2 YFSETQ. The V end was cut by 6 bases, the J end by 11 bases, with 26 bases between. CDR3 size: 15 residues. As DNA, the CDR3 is TGCGCCAGCAATAAGGGGACAATCGGGCCTGATGAGCAGTACTTC. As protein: CASNKGTIGPDEQYF.

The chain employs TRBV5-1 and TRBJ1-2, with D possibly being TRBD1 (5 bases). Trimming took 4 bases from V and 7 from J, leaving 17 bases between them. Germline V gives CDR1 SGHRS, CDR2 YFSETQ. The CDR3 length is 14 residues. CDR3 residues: CASSETGQGRGYTF. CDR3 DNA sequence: TGCGCCAGCAGCGAGACGGGTCAGGGACGTGGCTACACCTTC. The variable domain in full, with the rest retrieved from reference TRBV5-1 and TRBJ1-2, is KAGVTQTPRYLIKTRGQQVTLSCSPISGHRSVSWYQQTPGQGLQFLFEYFSETQRNKGNFPGRFSGRQFSNSRSEMNVSTLELGDSALYLCASSETGQGRGYTFGSGTRLTVV.

CDR3 residues: CASSQEEKRKETQFF. The CDR3 nucleotides are TGCGCCAGCAGCCAAGAGGAGAAACGGAAAGAGACCCAGTTCTTC. The chain is built from TRBV4-1 and TRBJ2-1; D is ambiguous. This CDR3 comprises 15 residues. The germline gives CDR1 MGHRA, CDR2 YSYEKL. The V and J ends lost 0 bases and 13 bases respectively, with 19 bases between them.

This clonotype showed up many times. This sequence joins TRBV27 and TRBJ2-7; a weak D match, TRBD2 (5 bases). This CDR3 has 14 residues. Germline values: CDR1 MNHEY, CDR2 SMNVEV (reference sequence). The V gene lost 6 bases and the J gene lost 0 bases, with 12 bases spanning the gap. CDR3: CASSGGRNSYEQYF. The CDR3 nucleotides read TGTGCCAGCAGCGGAGGACGAAACTCCTACGAGCAGTACTTC.

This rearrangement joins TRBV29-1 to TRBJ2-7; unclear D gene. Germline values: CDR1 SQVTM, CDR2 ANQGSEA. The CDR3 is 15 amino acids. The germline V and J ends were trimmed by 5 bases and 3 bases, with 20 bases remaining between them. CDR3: CSVSFSSGSYYEQYF. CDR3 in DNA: TGCAGCGTTTCGTTCTCCTCCGGGTCCTACTACGAGCAGTACTTC.

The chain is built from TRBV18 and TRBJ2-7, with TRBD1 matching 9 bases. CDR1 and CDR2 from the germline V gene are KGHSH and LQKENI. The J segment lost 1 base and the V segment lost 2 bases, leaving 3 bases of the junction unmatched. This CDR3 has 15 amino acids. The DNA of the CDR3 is TGTGCCAGCTCACCAGTGGGGACAGGGTCCTACGAGCAGTACTTC. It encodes CASSPVGTGSYEQYF.

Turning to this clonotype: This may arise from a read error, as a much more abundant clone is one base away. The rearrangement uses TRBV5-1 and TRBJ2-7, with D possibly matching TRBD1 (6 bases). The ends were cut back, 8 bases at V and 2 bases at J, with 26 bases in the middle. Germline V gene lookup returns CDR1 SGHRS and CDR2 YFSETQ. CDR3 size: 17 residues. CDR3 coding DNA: TGCGCCAGTGAGGGACAACCTCATCGGATTGTAGCCTACGAGCAGTACTTC. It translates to CASEGQPHRIVAYEQYF.

The CDR3 sequence is CASSFIANYEQYF. CDR3 DNA: TGTGCCAGCAGCTTTATCGCGAACTACGAGCAGTACTTC. The rearrangement joins TRBV7-2 to TRBJ2-7; D ambiguous. This CDR3 has 13 residues. Germline V gene sequence: CDR1 SGHTA, CDR2 FQGNSA. V lost 3 bases, J lost 3 bases, and 9 bases lay in between.

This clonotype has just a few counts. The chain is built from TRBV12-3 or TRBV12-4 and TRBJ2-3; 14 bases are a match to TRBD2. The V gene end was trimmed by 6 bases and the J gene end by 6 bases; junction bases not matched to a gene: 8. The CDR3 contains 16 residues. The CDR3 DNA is TGTGCCAGCAGCCTGACTAGCGGGGGGGGGAGGGATACGCAGTATTTT. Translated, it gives CASSLTSGGGRDTQYF.

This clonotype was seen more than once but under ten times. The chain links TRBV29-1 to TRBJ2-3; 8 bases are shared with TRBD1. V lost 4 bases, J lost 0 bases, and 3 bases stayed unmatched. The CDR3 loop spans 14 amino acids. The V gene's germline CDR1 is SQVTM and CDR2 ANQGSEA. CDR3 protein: CSVATGVSTDTQYF. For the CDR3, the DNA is TGCAGCGTTGCGACAGGGGTTAGCACAGATACGCAGTATTTT.

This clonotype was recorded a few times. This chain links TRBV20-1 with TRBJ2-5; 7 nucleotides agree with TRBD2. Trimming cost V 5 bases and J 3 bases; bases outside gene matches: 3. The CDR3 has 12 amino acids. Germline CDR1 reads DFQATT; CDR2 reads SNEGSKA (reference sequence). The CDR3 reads CSAPRGEETQYF. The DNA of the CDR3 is TGCAGTGCTCCTCGGGGGGAAGAGACCCAGTACTTC.

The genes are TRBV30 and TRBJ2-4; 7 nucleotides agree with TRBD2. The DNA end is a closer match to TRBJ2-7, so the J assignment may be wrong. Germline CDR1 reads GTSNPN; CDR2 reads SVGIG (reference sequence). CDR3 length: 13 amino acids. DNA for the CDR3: TGTGCCTGGAGTGCAGCGGGACTATTCGAGCAGTACTTC. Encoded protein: CAWSAAGLFEQYF.

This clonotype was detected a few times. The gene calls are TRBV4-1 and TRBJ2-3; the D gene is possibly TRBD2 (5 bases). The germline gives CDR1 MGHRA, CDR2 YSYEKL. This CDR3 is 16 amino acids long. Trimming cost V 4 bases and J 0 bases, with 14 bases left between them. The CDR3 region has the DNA TGCGCCAGCAGCCGCGAGCGGACCCTTAGCACAGATACGCAGTATTTT. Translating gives CASSRERTLSTDTQYF.

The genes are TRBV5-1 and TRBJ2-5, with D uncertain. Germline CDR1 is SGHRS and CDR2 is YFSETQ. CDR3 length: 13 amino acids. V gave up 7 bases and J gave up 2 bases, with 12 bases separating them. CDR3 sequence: CASFDGLQETQYF. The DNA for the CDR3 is TGCGCCAGCTTCGACGGGTTGCAAGAGACCCAGTACTTC.

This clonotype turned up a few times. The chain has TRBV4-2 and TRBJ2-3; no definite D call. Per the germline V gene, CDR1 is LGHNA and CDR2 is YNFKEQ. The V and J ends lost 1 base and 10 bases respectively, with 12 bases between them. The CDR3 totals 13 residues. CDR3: CASSQGEGGAQYF. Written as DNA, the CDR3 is TGTGCCAGCAGCCAAGGGGAAGGTGGGGCGCAGTATTTT.

The CDR3 region has the DNA TGTGCCAGCAGCTTAGGACACAACCACATGGAGCAGTACTTC. It is translated as CASSLGHNHMEQYF. The V call is TRBV7-2, the J call TRBJ2-5; D is unresolved. Germline V gene data show CDR1 as SGHTA and CDR2 as FQGNSA. Trimming left V 1 base short and J 11 bases short, with 17 bases between. The CDR3 is made up of 14 amino acids.

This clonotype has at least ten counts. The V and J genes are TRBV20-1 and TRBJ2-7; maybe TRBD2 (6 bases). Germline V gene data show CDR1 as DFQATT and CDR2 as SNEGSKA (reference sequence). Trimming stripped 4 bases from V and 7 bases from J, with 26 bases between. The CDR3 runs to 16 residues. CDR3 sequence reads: CSATSPGVRGGQEQYF. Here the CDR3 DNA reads TGCAGTGCTACCTCACCGGGGGTCCGAGGTGGGCAGGAGCAGTACTTC.